A selection of T cell receptor beta chains follows, all from one sample in a study of T cells in localized non-small cell lung cancer. Sequencing was performed with immunoSEQ multiplex PCR; in TCRdb, only in-frame clones are kept and a portion is missing. The top ten hold about 25% of the sample, which has about 18,000 clones, approximately 83% seen once. The sample consisted of peripheral blood, taken before any cancer treatment. The receptors were gathered from a female donor older than 55 with stage I lung adenocarcinoma. The CDR3 runs from the conserved cysteine through the conserved F or W. D genes are given only for firm matches. Clone size is shown for a subset of rows, as once, few, many or a class of expanded clone.

TRBJ2-1 | TRBV14 | NA | NA | CASSQGPQIEQFF | TGTGCCAGCAGCCAAGGACCTCAGATTGAGCAGTTCTTC
TRBJ2-7 | TRBV5-1 | once | NA | CASGTDGTRQYF | TGCGCCAGCGGGACCGACGGGACCAGGCAGTACTTC
TRBJ2-3 | TRBV4-2 | NA | NA | CASSQGVGVLDTQYF | TGTGCCAGCAGCCAAGGGGTTGGGGTCCTAGATACGCAGTATTTT
TRBJ2-7 | TRBV2 | NA | TRBD1 | CASSPPLGTGGKQYF | TGTGCCAGCAGCCCCCCTCTAGGGACAGGGGGTAAGCAGTACTTC
TRBJ2-1 | TRBV29-1 | NA | TRBD2 | CSSSRASGAYNEQFF | TGCAGCTCTAGCCGGGCTAGCGGGGCCTACAATGAGCAGTTCTTC
TRBJ1-2 | TRBV19 | NA | NA | CASTKLGMNYGYTF | TGTGCCAGTACTAAACTTGGGATGAACTATGGCTACACCTTC
TRBJ2-3 | TRBV7-6 | NA | NA | CASSLPPGPSTDTQYF | TGTGCCAGCAGCTTACCCCCGGGGCCAAGCACAGATACGCAGTATTTT
TRBJ2-3 | TRBV19 | NA | TRBD1 | CASSPSQGITDTQYF | TGTGCCAGTAGTCCGTCACAGGGGATCACAGATACGCAGTATTTT
TRBJ2-3 | TRBV2 | NA | TRBD2 | CASILGGGRGTDTQYF | TGTGCCAGCATCCTTGGCGGGGGGAGGGGTACAGATACGCAGTATTTT
TRBJ2-5 | TRBV4-1 | NA | NA | CASSQVAVFGETQYF | TGCGCCAGCAGCCAAGTAGCTGTGTTTGGGGAGACCCAGTACTTC
TRBJ2-3 | TRBV7-3 | NA | NA | CASSLNKDSIQYF | TGTGCCAGCAGCTTAAACAAGGACTCGATCCAGTATTTT
TRBJ2-7 | TRBV1 | NA | NA | CTSSQDREIRGGRIEYF | TGCACCAGCAGCCAAGATAGGGAAATACGGGGGGGCCGTATCGAGTACTTC
TRBJ1-2 | TRBV29-1 | few | TRBD1 | CSADRGYGYTF | TGCAGCGCAGACAGGGGCTATGGCTACACCTTC
TRBJ2-2 | TRBV29-1 | NA | NA | CSAKGNTGELFF | TGCAGCGCAAAAGGGAACACCGGGGAGCTGTTTTTT
TRBJ2-7 | TRBV15 | NA | TRBD1 | CATSRELDRFHEQYF | TGTGCCACCAGCAGAGAATTGGACAGGTTCCACGAGCAGTACTTC
TRBJ1-2 | TRBV29-1 | once | NA | CSVVRVIDRNYGYTF | TGCAGCGTTGTCCGTGTCATTGACAGGAACTATGGCTACACCTTC
TRBJ1-1 | TRBV5-8 | NA | NA | CASSLARSFNTEAFF | TGTGCCAGCAGCTTGGCCCGGAGCTTTAACACTGAAGCTTTCTTT
TRBJ1-1 | TRBV2 | NA | NA | CASRRGTGEAFF | TGTGCCAGCAGGAGGGGTACGGGTGAAGCTTTCTTT
TRBJ2-7 | TRBV30 | NA | TRBD1 | CAWSGQTGNAYEQYF | TGTGCCTGGAGTGGCCAGACAGGGAACGCCTACGAGCAGTACTTC
TRBJ2-1 | TRBV19 | NA | NA | CASSIVGTYNEQFF | TGTGCCAGTAGTATTGTGGGGACCTACAATGAGCAGTTCTTC
TRBJ1-1 | TRBV7-9 | NA | TRBD1 | CASSFSGTGMEAFF | TGTGCCAGCAGCTTTTCCGGGACAGGGATGGAAGCTTTCTTT
TRBJ2-5 | TRBV10-3 | few | TRBD2 | CAISDGGATQETQYF | TGTGCCATCAGTGACGGGGGGGCGACGCAAGAGACCCAGTACTTC
TRBJ2-1 | TRBV16 | NA | TRBD2 | CASSHESGGARVNEQFF | TGTGCCAGCAGCCACGAAAGCGGGGGGGCGCGTGTAAATGAGCAGTTCTTC
TRBJ1-5 | TRBV6-1 | NA | NA | CASSEAGGGFQPQHF | TGTGCCAGCAGTGAAGCTGGGGGGGGGTTTCAGCCCCAGCATTTT
TRBJ2-2 | TRBV27 | NA | NA | CASSFQGGQANTGELFF | TGTGCCAGCAGTTTTCAGGGGGGGCAGGCGAACACCGGGGAGCTGTTTTTT
TRBJ2-7 | TRBV25-1 | NA | TRBD1 | CASNRQGSNEQYF | TGTGCCAGCAACAGACAGGGGTCTAACGAGCAGTACTTC
TRBJ1-2 | TRBV10-3 | NA | TRBD1 | CAISASGGGYTF | TGTGCCATCAGTGCCTCAGGGGGCGGCTACACCTTC
TRBJ2-5 | TRBV9 | NA | NA | CASSPTPTDSQETQYF | TGTGCCAGCAGCCCCACTCCGACAGACAGCCAAGAGACCCAGTACTTC
TRBJ1-2 | TRBV7-9 | NA | NA | CASSLGPARDGYTF | TGTGCCAGCAGCTTAGGGCCGGCGAGGGATGGCTACACCTTC
TRBJ1-2 | TRBV25-1 | NA | NA | CASSEYQGYGYTF | TGTGCCAGCAGTGAATACCAGGGCTATGGCTACACCTTC
TRBJ2-4 | TRBV6-1 | NA | NA | CASSRAQNIQYF | TGTGCCAGCAGTCGGGCTCAAAACATTCAGTACTTC
TRBJ1-5 | TRBV6-4 | few | NA | CASSPAGDGQPQHF | TGTGCCAGCAGTCCAGCGGGGGACGGGCAGCCCCAGCATTTT